This T cell receptor (beta chain) was captured in a study of blood T cell repertoires in COVID-19. The method was immunoSEQ multiplex PCR; TCRdb's version includes in-frame clones alone and lacks a portion of them. Altogether under 200,000 clones are present, approximately 83% being singletons, with the ten largest covering over 10%. The CDR3 has 18 amino acids. The germline V gene encodes CDR1 SGHDT and CDR2 YYEEEE. V lost 4 bases, J lost 2 bases, and 16 bases stayed unmatched. Cohort placement rested on clinical history that participants reported themselves. Recovered Cohort 3 donors showed two negative PCRs, clearance, or symptom resolution.

The sample was PBMCs or T cells enriched from blood (not recorded which). The sequence was obtained from a woman in her sixties who had recovered from COVID-19. The V gene is TRBV5-6, the J gene TRBJ2-3, with TRBD1 identical over 7 bases. CDR3 in amino acids: CASSPGILGTVFTDTQYF. The CDR3 DNA reads as TGTGCCAGCAGCCCTGGGATCCTCGGGACAGTTTTCACAGATACGCAGTATTTT.